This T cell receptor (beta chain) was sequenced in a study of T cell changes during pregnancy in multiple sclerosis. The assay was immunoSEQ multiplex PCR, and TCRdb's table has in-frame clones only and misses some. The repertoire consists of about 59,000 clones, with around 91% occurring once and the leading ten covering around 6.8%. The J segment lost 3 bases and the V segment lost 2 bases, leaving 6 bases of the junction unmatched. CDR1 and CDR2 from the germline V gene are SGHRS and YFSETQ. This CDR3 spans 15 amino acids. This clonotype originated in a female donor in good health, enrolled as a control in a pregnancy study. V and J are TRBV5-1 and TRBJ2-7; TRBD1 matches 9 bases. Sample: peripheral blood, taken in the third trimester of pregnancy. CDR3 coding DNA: TGCGCCAGCAGCTTAACCGGGACAGGGAGCTACGAGCAGTACTTC. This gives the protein CASSLTGTGSYEQYF.